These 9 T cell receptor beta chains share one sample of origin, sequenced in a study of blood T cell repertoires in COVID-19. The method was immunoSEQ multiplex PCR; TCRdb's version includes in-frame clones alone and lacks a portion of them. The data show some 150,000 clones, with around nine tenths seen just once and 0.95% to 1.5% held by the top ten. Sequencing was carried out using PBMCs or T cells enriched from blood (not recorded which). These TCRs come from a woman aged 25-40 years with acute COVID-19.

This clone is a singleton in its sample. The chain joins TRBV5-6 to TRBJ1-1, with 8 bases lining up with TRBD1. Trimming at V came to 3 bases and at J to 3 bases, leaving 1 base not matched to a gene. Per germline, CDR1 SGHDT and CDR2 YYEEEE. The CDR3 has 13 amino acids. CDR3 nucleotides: TGTGCCAGCAGCTGGGGACAGGACACTGAAGCTTTCTTT. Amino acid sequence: CASSWGQDTEAFF. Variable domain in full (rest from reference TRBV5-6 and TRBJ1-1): DAGVTQSPTHLIKTRGQQVTLRCSPKSGHDTVSWYQQALGQGPQFIFQYYEEEERQRGNFPDRFSGHQFPNYSSELNVNALLLGDSALYLCASSWGQDTEAFFGQGTRLTVV.

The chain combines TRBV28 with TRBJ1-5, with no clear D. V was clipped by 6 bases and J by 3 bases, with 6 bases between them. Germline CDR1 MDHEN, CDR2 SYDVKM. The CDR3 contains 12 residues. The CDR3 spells CASSLINQPQHF. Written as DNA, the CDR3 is TGTGCCAGCAGCCTAATCAATCAGCCCCAGCATTTT.

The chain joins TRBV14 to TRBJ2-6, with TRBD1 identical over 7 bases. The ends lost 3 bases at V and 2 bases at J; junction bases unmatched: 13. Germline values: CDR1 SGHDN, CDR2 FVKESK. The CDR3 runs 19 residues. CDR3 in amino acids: CASSHKIRDSLPGANVLTF. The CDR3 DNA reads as TGTGCCAGCAGCCATAAAATCCGGGACAGTCTCCCTGGGGCCAACGTCCTGACTTTC.

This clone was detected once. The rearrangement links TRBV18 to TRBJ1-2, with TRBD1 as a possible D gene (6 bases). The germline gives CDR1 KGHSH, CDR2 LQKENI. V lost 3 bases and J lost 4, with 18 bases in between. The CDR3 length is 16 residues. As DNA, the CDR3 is TGTGCCAGCTCACCTCCGGGACACACCCAGGGCTATGGCTACACCTTC. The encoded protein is CASSPPGHTQGYGYTF.

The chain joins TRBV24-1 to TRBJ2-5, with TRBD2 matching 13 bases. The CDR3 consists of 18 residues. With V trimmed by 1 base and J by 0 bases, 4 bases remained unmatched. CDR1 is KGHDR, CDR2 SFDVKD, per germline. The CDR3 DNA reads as TGTGCCACCAGTGATTTCGGGACTAGCGGGATTTACCAAGAGACCCAGTACTTC. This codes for CATSDFGTSGIYQETQYF.

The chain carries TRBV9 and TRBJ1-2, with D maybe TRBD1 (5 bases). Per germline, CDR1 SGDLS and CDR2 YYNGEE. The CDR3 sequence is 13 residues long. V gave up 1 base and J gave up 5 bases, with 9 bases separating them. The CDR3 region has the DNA TGTGCCAGCAGCGTAAGCGGGGGATATGGCTACACCTTC. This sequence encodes CASSVSGGYGYTF.

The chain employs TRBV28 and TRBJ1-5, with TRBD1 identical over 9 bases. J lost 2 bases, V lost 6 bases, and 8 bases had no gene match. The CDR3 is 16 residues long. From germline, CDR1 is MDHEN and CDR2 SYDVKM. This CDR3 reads CASRGQGLGGNQPQHF. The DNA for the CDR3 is TGTGCCAGCAGGGGACAGGGCCTGGGGGGCAATCAGCCCCAGCATTTT.

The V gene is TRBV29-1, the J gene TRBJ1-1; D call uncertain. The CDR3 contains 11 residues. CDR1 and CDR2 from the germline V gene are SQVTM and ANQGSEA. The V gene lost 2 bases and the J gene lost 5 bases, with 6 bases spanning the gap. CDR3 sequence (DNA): TGCAGCGTTGAAAAGAGTACTGAAGCTTTCTTT. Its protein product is CSVEKSTEAFF.

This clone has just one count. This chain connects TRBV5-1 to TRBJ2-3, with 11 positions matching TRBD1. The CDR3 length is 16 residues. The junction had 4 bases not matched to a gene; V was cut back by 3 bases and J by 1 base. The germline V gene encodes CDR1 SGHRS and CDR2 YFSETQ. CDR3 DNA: TGCGCCAGCAGCTCTCGGACAGGGGGCGGCACAGATACGCAGTATTTT. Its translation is CASSSRTGGGTDTQYF.